This TCR beta chain was observed in a study of blood T cell repertoires in COVID-19. Study information: Samples of COVID-19 (acute and convalescent) were obtained from the United States, Italy and Spain. Sample material is recorded as cDNA or gDNA derived from T cells, B-cell-depleted T cells, or PBMCs.

Source study methods: The assay estimated nucleated cells by amplifying reference gene primers. Some clones are missing from TCRdb's copy, which holds only in-frame ones; the method was immunoSEQ multiplex PCR. Clone size and V and J calls were adopted from that table, with D and trimming inferred from the DNA. The table lists around 250,000 clones, 86% of them singletons. The germline gives CDR1 SGDLS, CDR2 YYNGEE. V lost 4 bases and J 9 bases, leaving 14 bases between the germline ends. The CDR3 sequence is 14 residues long. The sample was peripheral blood. The rearrangement uses TRBV9 and TRBJ1-6; no reliable D call. The TCR comes from an elderly man with acute or convalescent COVID-19. The CDR3 coding sequence is TGTGCCAGCAGCCCCCGCGGGATAGGTTCACCCCTCCACTTT. Translation gives CASSPRGIGSPLHF.